A single sample gave rise to the 5 T cell receptor beta chains below, sequenced in a study of blood T cell repertoires in COVID-19. TCRdb's table, derived via immunoSEQ multiplex PCR, lists solely in-frame clones and lacks some. The sample lists under 300,000 clones; 84% were seen once. Specimen: peripheral blood. All receptors come from a woman in her forties who had recovered from COVID-19.

The chain joins TRBV18 to TRBJ1-5, with TRBD1 identical over 7 bases. The CDR3 spans 13 residues. J was trimmed by 4 bases and V by 6 bases; bases with no gene match: 3. Germline V CDR1 and CDR2: KGHSH, LQKENI. This chain's CDR3 is CASSQTGNQPQHF. DNA of the CDR3: TGTGCCAGCTCTCAGACAGGGAATCAGCCCCAGCATTTT.

The chain recombines TRBV11-3 with TRBJ1-1; D is unresolved. The V end was cut by 5 bases, the J end by 4 bases, with 14 bases between. The germline V gene has CDR1 SGHNT and CDR2 YENEEA. This CDR3 contains 14 residues. For the CDR3, the DNA is TGTGCCAGCAGCCGGGGTGGGGTCGGCACTGAAGCTTTCTTT. It yields the protein CASSRGGVGTEAFF.

The chain links TRBV2 to TRBJ2-5; TRBD1 might be the D (5 bases). CDR1 and CDR2 from the germline V gene are SNHLY and FYNNEI. There are 14 residues in the CDR3. V dropped 1 base and J dropped 4 bases, with 10 bases sitting between them. CDR3 in DNA: TGTGCCAGCAGTGAAGGGGCAGGGCCAGAGACCCAGTACTTC. It translates to CASSEGAGPETQYF.

The chain couples TRBV7-9 to TRBJ1-3; possible D gene TRBD1, 6 bases. CDR1 SEHNR and CDR2 FQNEAQ come from the germline V gene (reference sequence). V lost 3 bases to trimming and J lost 0 bases, with 9 bases between them. This CDR3 is 15 amino acids long. CDR3 sequence reads: CASSFLDSSGNTIYF. CDR3 DNA: TGTGCCAGCAGCTTTCTGGACAGCTCTGGAAACACCATATATTTT.

The rearrangement links TRBV5-1 to TRBJ1-4; TRBD1 matches 8 bases. This CDR3 has 15 amino acids. Looked up from germline, CDR1 is SGHRS and CDR2 is YFSETQ. The trim removed 4 bases at V and 8 bases at J, leaving 10 bases unmatched. Here the CDR3 reads CASSTGQGRGEKLFF. The CDR3 region has the DNA TGCGCCAGCAGCACCGGACAGGGACGAGGGGAAAAACTGTTTTTT.